A selection of T cell receptor beta chains follows, all from one sample in a study of blood T cell repertoires in COVID-19. Some clones are missing from TCRdb's copy, which holds only in-frame ones; the method was immunoSEQ multiplex PCR. Of a few hundred thousand clones in the sample, 75% to 85% are singletons; the top ten hold 1.4%. Sequenced input: peripheral blood. These receptors all come from a woman between 40 and 50 years old who had recovered from COVID-19. Both conserved end residues are part of each CDR3. The order of the fields is J gene, clone size, D gene, V gene, CDR3 DNA, CDR3 protein. A D gene is named only where the DNA matches it firmly. Some rows have no size entry. The others give once, few or many, or a class for an expanded clone.

J gene: TRBJ2-2; clone size: NA; D gene: TRBD1; V gene: TRBV18; CDR3 DNA: TGTGCCAGCTCACTAGGACAGGCGAACACCGGGGAGCTGTTTTTT; CDR3 protein: CASSLGQANTGELFF
J gene: TRBJ2-3; clone size: NA; D gene: NA; V gene: TRBV24-1; CDR3 DNA: TGTGCCACCAGTGACCCCGGACAAGCGCAGTATTTT; CDR3 protein: CATSDPGQAQYF
J gene: TRBJ2-5; clone size: NA; D gene: TRBD1; V gene: TRBV23-1; CDR3 DNA: TGCGCCAGCAGTCAATCGGGCAGGGGGCCGGAGACCCAGTACTTC; CDR3 protein: CASSQSGRGPETQYF
J gene: TRBJ2-7; clone size: NA; D gene: TRBD1; V gene: TRBV30; CDR3 DNA: TGTGCCTGGAGTGTAGGGGGCACCGATTCCTACGAGCAGTACTTC; CDR3 protein: CAWSVGGTDSYEQYF
J gene: TRBJ2-3; clone size: few; D gene: TRBD1; V gene: TRBV19; CDR3 DNA: TGTGCCAGTAGTCCTTCACAGGGGATTGGCACAGATACGCAGTATTTT; CDR3 protein: CASSPSQGIGTDTQYF
J gene: TRBJ1-2; clone size: NA; D gene: NA; V gene: TRBV7-6; CDR3 DNA: TGTGCCAGCAGCTTAGAAACAGGGTTTGGCTACACCTTC; CDR3 protein: CASSLETGFGYTF
J gene: TRBJ1-4; clone size: NA; D gene: TRBD1; V gene: TRBV11-3; CDR3 DNA: TGTGCCAGCAGCCTACAGGGGGCGTCGAGGGAAAAACTGTTTTTT; CDR3 protein: CASSLQGASREKLFF
J gene: TRBJ2-5; clone size: many; D gene: TRBD2; V gene: TRBV13; CDR3 DNA: TGTGCCAGCAGCCTCCCGCCTAGCGGGGGGTACCAAGAGACCCAGTACTTC; CDR3 protein: CASSLPPSGGYQETQYF
J gene: TRBJ2-3; clone size: NA; D gene: TRBD2; V gene: TRBV7-8; CDR3 DNA: TGTGCCAGCAGCTTATCTCCGGGGGGGGTTGATACGCAGTATTTT; CDR3 protein: CASSLSPGGVDTQYF
J gene: TRBJ2-7; clone size: NA; D gene: NA; V gene: TRBV21-1; CDR3 DNA: TGTGCCAGCAGTACCGGGACTCCCTCCTACGAGCAGTACTTC; CDR3 protein: CASSTGTPSYEQYF
J gene: TRBJ1-1; clone size: NA; D gene: NA; V gene: TRBV10-3; CDR3 DNA: TGTGCCACCCGGACGCAAGTGGAGGAGACTGAAGCTTTCTTT; CDR3 protein: CATRTQVEETEAFF
J gene: TRBJ1-3; clone size: NA; D gene: NA; V gene: TRBV2; CDR3 DNA: TGTGCCAGCAGCGTTAGTCCCCTTGACACCATATATTTT; CDR3 protein: CASSVSPLDTIYF
J gene: TRBJ2-2; clone size: NA; D gene: NA; V gene: TRBV19; CDR3 DNA: TGTGCCAGTAGTTTAGGAGGGGGCGCCGGGGAGCTGTTTTTT; CDR3 protein: CASSLGGGAGELFF
J gene: TRBJ2-7; clone size: once; D gene: TRBD1; V gene: TRBV5-1; CDR3 DNA: TGCGCCAGCTGTACCGGGACAGGGAGCTACGAGCAGTACTTC; CDR3 protein: CASCTGTGSYEQYF
J gene: TRBJ1-5; clone size: few; D gene: TRBD1; V gene: TRBV28; CDR3 DNA: TGTGCCAGCAGTTCGGAGACAGGGGCTATTCAGCCCCAGCATTTT; CDR3 protein: CASSSETGAIQPQHF
J gene: TRBJ1-1; clone size: NA; D gene: NA; V gene: TRBV7-2; CDR3 DNA: TGTGCCAGCAGCCAAGAGGAGATGAACACTGAAGCTTTCTTT; CDR3 protein: CASSQEEMNTEAFF
J gene: TRBJ2-3; clone size: NA; D gene: TRBD2; V gene: TRBV19; CDR3 DNA: TGTGCCAGTAGTAGACTAGCGGGGGTTATTGGCACAGATACGCAGTATTTT; CDR3 protein: CASSRLAGVIGTDTQYF
J gene: TRBJ2-7; clone size: NA; D gene: NA; V gene: TRBV6-2/TRBV6-3; CDR3 DNA: TGTGCCAGCAGTTATGAGGCCTCGATCTACGAGCAGTACTTC; CDR3 protein: CASSYEASIYEQYF
J gene: TRBJ2-3; clone size: NA; D gene: TRBD2; V gene: TRBV11-3; CDR3 DNA: TGTGCCAGCAGCAAGGGACTAGCGACAGATACGCAGTATTTT; CDR3 protein: CASSKGLATDTQYF